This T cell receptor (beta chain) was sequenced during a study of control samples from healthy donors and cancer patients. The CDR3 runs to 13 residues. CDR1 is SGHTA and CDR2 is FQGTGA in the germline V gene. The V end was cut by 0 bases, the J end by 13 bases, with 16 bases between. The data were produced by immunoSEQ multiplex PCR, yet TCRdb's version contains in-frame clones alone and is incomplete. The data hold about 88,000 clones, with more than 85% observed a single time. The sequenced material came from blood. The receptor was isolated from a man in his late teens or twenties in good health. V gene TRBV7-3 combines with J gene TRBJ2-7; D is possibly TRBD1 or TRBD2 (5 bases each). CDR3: CASSLTPGPDVYF. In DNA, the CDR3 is TGTGCCAGCAGCTTAACGCCGGGGCCGGACGTTTACTTC. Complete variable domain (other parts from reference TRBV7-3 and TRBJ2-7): GAGVSQTPSNKVTEKGKYVELRCDPISGHTALYWYRQSLGQGPEFLIYFQGTGAADDSGLPNDRFFAVRPEGSVSTLKIQRTERGDSAVYLCASSLTPGPDVYFGPGTRLTVT.